This is a list of T cell receptor beta chains from one sample in a study of OX40 agonist ivuxolimab in advanced cancers. TCRdb's table, derived via immunoSEQ multiplex PCR, lists solely in-frame clones and lacks some. The data contain roughly 58,000 clones, around 88% of them singletons. The sequencing here drew on CD4+ or CD8+ T cells sorted from blood, taken in a trial of the OX40 agonist ivuxolimab. These receptors were collected from an adult with an advanced solid tumor such as melanoma, head and neck, liver or kidney cancer. CDR3s include the opening cysteine and the closing phenylalanine or tryptophan. D genes are given only for firm matches. Expanded clones are given a class, and other clones once, few, many or no size at all.

TGTGCCGGGAGGACAGGGGGCGTTGGTGGCTACACCTTC CAGRTGGVGGYTF TRBJ1-2 TRBV30 few TRBD1
TGCGCCAGCAGCGACCGCCTCGGGGGCCCGGATCGAGAGTACTTC CASSDRLGGPDREYF TRBJ2-5 TRBV5-1 - -
TGCAGCGTTGAAGGCATGGGTGGAAACTATGGCTACACCTTC CSVEGMGGNYGYTF TRBJ1-2 TRBV29-1 - -
TGTGCCAGCAGCTCACCAACCGGCGAGCAGTACTTC CASSSPTGEQYF TRBJ2-7 TRBV6-5 once -
TGTGCCAGCAGTGTAGTGGGACAGGGCACAGATACGCAGTATTTT CASSVVGQGTDTQYF TRBJ2-3 TRBV6-1 - TRBD1
TGCGCCAGCAGCTTAACCCCGGATAGGGGGACCTACGAGCAGTACTTC CASSLTPDRGTYEQYF TRBJ2-7 TRBV5-1 - -
TGTGCCAGCTCACCCAGGACGGAGATGAACACTGAAGCTTTCTTT CASSPRTEMNTEAFF TRBJ1-1 TRBV18 few -
TGTGCCAGCAGCCAAGTCCAGCGGGGGGGCGGTGATACGCAGTATTTT CASSQVQRGGGDTQYF TRBJ2-3 TRBV4-2 - TRBD2
TGTGCCAGCAGCTCGGGACAGGGAGGCTCTGGGGCCAACGTCCTGACTTTC CASSSGQGGSGANVLTF TRBJ2-6 TRBV7-3 - TRBD1
TGTGCCAGCAGTCGTACAGGGGGCCCCAATCAGCCCCAGCATTTT CASSRTGGPNQPQHF TRBJ1-5 TRBV6-6 - TRBD1
TGTGCCTCCTACAGGGGGCTACGCTCTGGGGCCAACGTCCTGACTTTC CASYRGLRSGANVLTF TRBJ2-6 TRBV30 - TRBD1
TGCGCCAGCAGCAGGGGGCCAGTAGATACGCAGTATTTT CASSRGPVDTQYF TRBJ2-3 TRBV10-1 - TRBD1
TGTGCCAGCAGCTTAAGGGGGAGGGGGCTTGAAGCTTTCTTT CASSLRGRGLEAFF TRBJ1-1 TRBV7-8 - TRBD1
TGTGCCAGCAGTTTATACGGCCAGGGTAGCGAAAAACTGTTTTTT CASSLYGQGSEKLFF TRBJ1-4 TRBV27 once -
TGTGCCAGCAGGGAACCGGGACAGAGACTCTACGAGCAGTACTTC CASREPGQRLYEQYF TRBJ2-7 TRBV28 - TRBD1
TGTGCCAGCAGTCCCGGGACACACTACGAGCAGTACTTC CASSPGTHYEQYF TRBJ2-7 TRBV6-5 - -
TGTGCCAGCAGCCCCGGGACTTCCTACAATGAGCAGTTCTTC CASSPGTSYNEQFF TRBJ2-1 TRBV5-4 - -
TGTGCCAGCAGTGTCGGGACAGGGTCTGGAAACACCATATATTTT CASSVGTGSGNTIYF TRBJ1-3 TRBV27 - TRBD1
TGTGCCAGCTCGCTCTACCGGGAGGTCTATAATTCACCCCTCCACTTT CASSLYREVYNSPLHF TRBJ1-6 TRBV18 - -
TGTGCCAGCAGCCTTACTAGCGGCGGCACAGATACGCAGTATTTT CASSLTSGGTDTQYF TRBJ2-3 TRBV7-3 - TRBD2
TGTGCCAGCAGCTGGGACAGCGGTAGTGGCTACACCTTC CASSWDSGSGYTF TRBJ1-2 TRBV5-5 - TRBD1
TGTGCCAGCAGATCCACAAGAGGGGTAGAGTATGGCTACACCTTC CASRSTRGVEYGYTF TRBJ1-2 TRBV5-6 - -
TGTGCCAGCAGCTTAGAACAGTTACCCGGGGAGCTGTTTTTT CASSLEQLPGELFF TRBJ2-2 TRBV7-2 - -
TGTGCCAGCTCACCCGCGGGGACCGAGCAGTACTTC CASSPAGTEQYF TRBJ2-7 TRBV18 - -
TGTGCCAGCAGGGACAGGGGCCTTGCGGAAAAACTGTTTTTT CASRDRGLAEKLFF TRBJ1-4 TRBV6-6 - TRBD1
TGTGCCAGCAGTTTGGTGTCATCCGCTAACTATGGCTACACCTTC CASSLVSSANYGYTF TRBJ1-2 TRBV28 - -